The T cell receptor (beta chain) described here comes from a study of cytomegalovirus exposure and HLA in healthy donors. Study conclusions and caveats: Researchers counted some 150 TCR beta chains as cytomegalovirus-associated.

Sequenced by immunoSEQ multiplex PCR; TCRdb stores in-frame clones only, minus some. Among some 210,000 clones listed, 87% were seen once. The donors were part of the validation cohort of fewer than 150 subjects. That cohort was separate from the first cohort, which comprised under 700 subjects. Germline V gene sequence: CDR1 LNHDA, CDR2 SQIVND (reference sequence). The CDR3 consists of 14 residues. Trimming took 4 bases from V and 4 from J; bases not matched to a gene: 7. As concerns this clone: Antigen unknown.

J is TRBJ2-7 and V is TRBV19; 7 bases are a match to TRBD2. Sample: PBMCs. The receptor was isolated from a woman aged 18-29 years in good health and CMV-seropositive. The CDR3 DNA sequence: TGTGCCAGTAGTAGCGGGACTATCTTATACGAGCAGTACTTC. This codes for CASSSGTILYEQYF.